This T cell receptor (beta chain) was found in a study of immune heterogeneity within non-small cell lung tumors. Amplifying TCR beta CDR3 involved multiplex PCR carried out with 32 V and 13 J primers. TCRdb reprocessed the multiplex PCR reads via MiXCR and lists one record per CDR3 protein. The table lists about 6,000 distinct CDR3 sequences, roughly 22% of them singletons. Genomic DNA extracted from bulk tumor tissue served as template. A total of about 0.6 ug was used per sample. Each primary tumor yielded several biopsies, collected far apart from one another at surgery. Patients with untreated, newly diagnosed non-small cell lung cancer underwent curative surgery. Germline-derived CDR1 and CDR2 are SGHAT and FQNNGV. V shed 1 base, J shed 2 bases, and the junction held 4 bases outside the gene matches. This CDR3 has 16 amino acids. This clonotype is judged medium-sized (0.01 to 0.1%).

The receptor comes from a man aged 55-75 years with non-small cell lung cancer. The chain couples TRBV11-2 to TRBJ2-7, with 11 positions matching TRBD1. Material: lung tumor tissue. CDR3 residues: CASSLVPDRGPYEQYF. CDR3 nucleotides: TGTGCCAGCAGCTTAGTACCGGACAGGGGGCCCTACGAGCAGTACTTC.